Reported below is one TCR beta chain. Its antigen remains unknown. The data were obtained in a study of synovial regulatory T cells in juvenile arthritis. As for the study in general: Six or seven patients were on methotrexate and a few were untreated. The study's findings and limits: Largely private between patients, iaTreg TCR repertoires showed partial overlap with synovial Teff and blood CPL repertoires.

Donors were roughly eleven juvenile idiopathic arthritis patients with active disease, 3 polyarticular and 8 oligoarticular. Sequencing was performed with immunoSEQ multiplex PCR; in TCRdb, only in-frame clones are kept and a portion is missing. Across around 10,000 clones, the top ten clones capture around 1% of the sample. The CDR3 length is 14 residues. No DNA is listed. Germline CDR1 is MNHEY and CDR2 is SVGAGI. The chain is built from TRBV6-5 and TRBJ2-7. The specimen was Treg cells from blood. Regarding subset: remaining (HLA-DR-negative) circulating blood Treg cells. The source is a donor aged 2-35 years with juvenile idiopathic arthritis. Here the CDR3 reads CASSATGAFYEQYF.